This T cell receptor beta chain was documented in a study of T cells after somatic rescue of genetic block (dated by TCRdb to about 2020). Describing the broader study: The study assessed how robust, over the long term, a T-cell system was when the system had developed through somatic rescue of a genetic block in T-cell development.

The library was prepared using the immunoSEQ multiplex PCR assay. This immuneACCESS table, as held by TCRdb, lists in-frame sequences with V and J called but not all clones. Of the missing ones, under half trace to an unresolved V gene in checked studies; the others have no known cause. The sample includes some 74,000 clones, with just over 90% observed a single time. Of the sample, less than 3.5% falls within the top ten clones. A note on this clone: Its recognized antigen is unknown. No much larger clone exists at a distance of one base, and base qualities are not known.

The cysteine opens and the phenylalanine closes a CDR3 of 15 amino acids. The CDR3 DNA has 45 bases and is translated from base 1. At the junction V is shortened by 4 bases and J by 7 bases, with 17 bases in between. From the germline V gene, CDR1 is SGHDT and CDR2 is YYEEEE. The origin of this receptor is a man aged 30-40 years. The sequence joins TRBV5-6 to TRBJ1-4; 5 matching bases give a weak D call of TRBD1. Specimen: peripheral blood mononuclear cells (PBMCs). The DNA sequence is as follows: TGTGCCAGCAGCCGCCGACAGTCCGTAGGTGAAAAACTGTTTTTT. This sequence encodes CASSRRQSVGEKLFF.